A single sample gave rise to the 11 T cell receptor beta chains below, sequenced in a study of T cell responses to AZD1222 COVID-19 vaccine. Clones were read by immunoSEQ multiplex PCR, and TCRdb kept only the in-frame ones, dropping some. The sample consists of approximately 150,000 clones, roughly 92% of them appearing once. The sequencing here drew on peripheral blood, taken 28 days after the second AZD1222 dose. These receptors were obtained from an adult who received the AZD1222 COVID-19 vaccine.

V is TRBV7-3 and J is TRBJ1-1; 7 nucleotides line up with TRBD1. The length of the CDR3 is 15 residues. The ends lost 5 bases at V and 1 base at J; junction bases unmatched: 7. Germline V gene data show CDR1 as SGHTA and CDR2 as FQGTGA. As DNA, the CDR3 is TGTGCCAGCAGCCTCTCCGGGACAGCGAACACTGAAGCTTTCTTT. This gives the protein CASSLSGTANTEAFF. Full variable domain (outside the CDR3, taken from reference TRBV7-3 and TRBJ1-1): GAGVSQTPSNKVTEKGKYVELRCDPISGHTALYWYRQSLGQGPEFLIYFQGTGAADDSGLPNDRFFAVRPEGSVSTLKIQRTERGDSAVYLCASSLSGTANTEAFFGQGTRLTVV.

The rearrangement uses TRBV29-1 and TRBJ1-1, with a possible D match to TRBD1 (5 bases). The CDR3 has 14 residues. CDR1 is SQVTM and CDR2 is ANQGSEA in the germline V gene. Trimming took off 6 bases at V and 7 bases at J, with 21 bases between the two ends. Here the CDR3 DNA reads TGCAGCGTCTACACCCGATCTCCTCAGGGTGAAGCTTTCTTT. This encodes CSVYTRSPQGEAFF.

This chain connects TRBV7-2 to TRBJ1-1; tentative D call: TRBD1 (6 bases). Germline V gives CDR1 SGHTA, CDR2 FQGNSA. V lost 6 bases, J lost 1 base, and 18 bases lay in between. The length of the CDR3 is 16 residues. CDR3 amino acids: CASRHPAGARNTEAFF. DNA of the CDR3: TGTGCCAGCAGACACCCGGCGGGGGCACGGAACACTGAAGCTTTCTTT.

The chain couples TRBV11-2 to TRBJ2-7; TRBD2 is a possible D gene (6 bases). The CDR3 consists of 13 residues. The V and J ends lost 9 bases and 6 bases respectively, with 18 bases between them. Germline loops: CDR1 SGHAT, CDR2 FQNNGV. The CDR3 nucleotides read TGTGCCAGTAGAGCCGGGACTCGCGGCGAGCAGTACTTC. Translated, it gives CASRAGTRGEQYF.

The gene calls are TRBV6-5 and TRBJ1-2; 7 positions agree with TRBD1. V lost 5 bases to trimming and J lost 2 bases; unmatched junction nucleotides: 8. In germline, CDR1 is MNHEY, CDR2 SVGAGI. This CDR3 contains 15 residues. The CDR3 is CASSHRPDRNYGYTF. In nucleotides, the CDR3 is TGTGCCAGCAGTCACCGCCCGGACAGGAACTATGGCTACACCTTC.

DNA of the CDR3: TGCGCCAGCAGCCCGGACGGTAGCAATCAGCCCCAGCATTTT. Its translation is CASSPDGSNQPQHF. J is TRBJ1-5 and V is TRBV5-1; D remains unclear. The CDR3 is made up of 14 amino acids. V gave up 4 bases and J gave up 0 bases, with 8 bases separating them. Germline V lookup: CDR1 SGHRS, CDR2 YFSETQ.

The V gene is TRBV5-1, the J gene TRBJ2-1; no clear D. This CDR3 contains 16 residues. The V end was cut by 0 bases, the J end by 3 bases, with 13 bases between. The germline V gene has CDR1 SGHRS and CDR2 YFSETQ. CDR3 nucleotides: TGCGCCAGCAGCTTGGGGGCAGCAGAAGACTACAATGAGCAGTTCTTC. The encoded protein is CASSLGAAEDYNEQFF.

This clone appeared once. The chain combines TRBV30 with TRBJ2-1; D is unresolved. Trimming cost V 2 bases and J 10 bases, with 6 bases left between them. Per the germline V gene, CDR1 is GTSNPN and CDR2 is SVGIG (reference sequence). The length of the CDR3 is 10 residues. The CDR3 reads CAWSLGEQFF. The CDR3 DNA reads TGTGCCTGGAGTTTGGGAGAGCAGTTCTTC.

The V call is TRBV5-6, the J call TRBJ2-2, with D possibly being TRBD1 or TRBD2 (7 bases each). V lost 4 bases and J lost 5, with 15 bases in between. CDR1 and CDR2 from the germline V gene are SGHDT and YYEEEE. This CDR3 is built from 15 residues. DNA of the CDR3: TGTGCCAGCAGCCCCAGGGGGGGCAGGACCGGGGAGCTGTTTTTT. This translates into CASSPRGGRTGELFF.

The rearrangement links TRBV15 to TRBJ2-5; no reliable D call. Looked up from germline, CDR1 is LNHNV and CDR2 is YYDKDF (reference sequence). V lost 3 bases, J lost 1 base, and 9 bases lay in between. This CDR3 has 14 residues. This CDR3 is CATSRGGSQETQYF. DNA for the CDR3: TGTGCCACCAGCAGGGGCGGTAGCCAAGAGACCCAGTACTTC.

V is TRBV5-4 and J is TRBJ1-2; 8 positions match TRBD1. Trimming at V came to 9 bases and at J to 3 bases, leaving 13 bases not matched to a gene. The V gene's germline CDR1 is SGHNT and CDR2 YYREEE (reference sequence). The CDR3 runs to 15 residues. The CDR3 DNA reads TGTGCCATCATGAAGTTCCAGACAGGGGACTATGGCTACACCTTC. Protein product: CAIMKFQTGDYGYTF.